Sequencing of this T cell receptor beta chain was carried out in a study of T cells expressing NK-cell markers. Whole-study results and caveats: Whether expanded NKG2C+ T cell clones were HCMV specific stayed uncertain. More than five donors had dominant NKG2C+ clonotypes that comprised about 1.0-7.5% of their CD8+ T cells.

TCRdb reprocessed the 5' RACE reads, keeping one entry per CDR3 protein, no DNA. The sample holds 200,000 to 300,000 distinct CDR3 sequences. Worth noting for this clonotype: The target antigen is unknown.

The TCR originated in a man between 18 and 29 years old in good health. The sequenced material came from blood T cells: a sorted CD56 or NKG2C T cell subset, CD4+ or CD8+ T cells, or bulk PBMC T cells (not recorded which).

The CDR3 is CASSRDGYSYEQYF. The V call is TRBV9, the J call TRBJ2-7; absent DNA, TCRdb's TRBD2 call cannot be checked. The CDR3 covers 14 residues. Germline V CDR1 and CDR2: SGDLS, YYNGEE. The variable domain in full, completed from reference TRBV9 and TRBJ2-7, reads DSGVTQTPKHLITATGQRVTLRCSPRSGDLSVYWYQQSLDQGLQFLIQYYNGEERAKGNILERFSAQQFPDLHSELNLSSLELGDSALYFCASSRDGYSYEQYFGPGTRLTVT.